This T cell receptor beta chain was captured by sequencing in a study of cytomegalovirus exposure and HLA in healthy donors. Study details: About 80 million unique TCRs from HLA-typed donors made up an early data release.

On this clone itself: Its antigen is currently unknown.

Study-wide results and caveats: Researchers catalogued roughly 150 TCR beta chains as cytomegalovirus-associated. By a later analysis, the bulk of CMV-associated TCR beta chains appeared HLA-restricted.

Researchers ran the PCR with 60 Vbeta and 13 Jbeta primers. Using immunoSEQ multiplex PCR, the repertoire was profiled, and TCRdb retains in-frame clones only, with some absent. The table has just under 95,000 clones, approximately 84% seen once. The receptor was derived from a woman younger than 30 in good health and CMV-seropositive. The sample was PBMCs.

CDR3 loop: CASSRGEVGEQYF. The CDR3 DNA reads as TGTGCCAGCAGCCGGGGGGAAGTCGGCGAGCAGTACTTC. V usage is TRBV7-3 and J usage is TRBJ2-7; TRBD2 agrees at 7 bases. With 5 bases clipped from V and 6 bases from J, the junction kept 7 bases outside the gene matches. Germline V gene sequence: CDR1 SGHTA, CDR2 FQGTGA. This CDR3 region has 13 residues.